Below, one TCR beta chain is given with its context. Its antigen is as yet unknown. TCRdb used MiXCR to reprocess the reads, holding one entry per CDR3 protein. There are 510,000 or so distinct CDR3 sequences in the sample; about 26% occur only once, and around 14% lies in the top ten. These data come from a study of T cell repertoires in cytomegalovirus infection. Broader study findings: CMV-specific TCR beta clonotypes restricted by HLA-C dominated the ex vivo response.

The CDR3 length is 17 residues. In germline, CDR1 is MNHGY, CDR2 SAAAGT. V dropped 0 bases and J dropped 0 bases, with 13 bases sitting between them. Specimen: PBMCs. The V gene is TRBV6-8, the J gene TRBJ2-3; D might be TRBD1 or TRBD2, each matching 5 bases. The sequence was obtained from a human donor in good health (CMV status not recorded). Some clones in this sample may be carry-over from other donors' samples. CDR3: CASSYSRGVGSTDTQYF. The CDR3 region has the DNA TGTGCCAGCAGTTACTCGCGAGGGGTCGGCAGCACAGATACGCAGTATTTT.